This paragraph covers one T cell receptor delta chain sequence. This CDR3 spans 23 amino acids. With V trimmed by 6 bases and J by 9 bases, 36 bases remained unmatched. In germline, CDR1 is GEAIGNYY, CDR2 EKD. This record comes from a study of gamma-delta T cells after stem cell transplantation. TCRdb fed the RT-PCR reads into CATT to redo clone calling. The table lists more than 1,500 delta-chain clones, 2.3% of them singletons. The clonotype originates from a human donor. It is not recorded whose cells these are; they may come from a transplant donor. The sequencing sample was made of gamma-delta T cells. The chain joins TRDV2 to TRDJ1, with 13 bases fitting TRDD3. The CDR3 DNA follows: TGTGCCTGTTCCAACCTCCCCCTCTCGACCCCGCCCGTACTGGGGGATACGCGAGTGGAACTCATCTTT. Residues: CACSNLPLSTPPVLGDTRVELIF.